Each of the 17 T cell receptor beta chains below was sequenced from the same sample in a study of T-cell reconstitution after alpha-beta-depleted transplantation in children (dated by TCRdb to 2015 to 2016). The treatment or condition label of this sample denotes: allogeneic hematopoietic cell transplantation with graft depleted of TCRalphabeta T cells and CD19 B cells. To prepare the library, PCR was applied. The sequencer listed for this sample is Illumina HiSeq 2500. Molecular barcoding was employed in the preparation of TCR libraries, with unique molecular identifiers being used to normalize TCRbeta repertoire quantification. The public reads were reanalyzed by TCRdb: fastp trimming at Q25, MiXCR alignment, in-frame beta chains only. For every CDR3 protein sequence, its rows merge into one entry that carries the most common genes and DNA. The sample records 700,000 to 950,000 distinct CDR3 sequences, less than 20% of which are singletons. The ten largest make up around 5.3% of the sample.

Sequencing was performed on PBMCs, mostly from graft donor cells, taken 360 days after TCRalphabeta/CD19-depleted stem cell transplant. The receptor set was obtained from a male patient under 18 who had a stem cell transplant for acute lymphoblastic leukemia, so the T cells may come from the graft donor.

The gene calls are TRBV9 and TRBJ2-1, with 10 bases aligning to TRBD1. Germline values: CDR1 SGDLS, CDR2 YYNGEE. J lost 10 bases, V lost 3 bases, and 7 bases had no gene match. The CDR3 is made up of 14 amino acids. The CDR3 sequence is CASSGTGTGVEQFF. In DNA form, the CDR3 reads TGTGCCAGCAGCGGAACCGGGACAGGGGTCGAGCAGTTCTTC.

This clonotype was detected only a few times. The J gene is TRBJ2-1, the V gene TRBV6-2 or TRBV6-3, with D hard to call. The CDR3 extends over 20 amino acids. Germline CDR1 is MNHEY and CDR2 is SVGEGT. The V gene lost 0 bases and the J gene lost 0 bases, with 21 bases spanning the gap. The CDR3 sequence: CASSYSKVQRGFSSYNEQFF. CDR3 coding DNA: TGTGCCAGCAGTTACTCGAAGGTCCAGCGTGGGTTTAGCTCCTACAATGAGCAGTTCTTC.

This chain uses TRBV5-1 with TRBJ1-2; 7 positions agree with TRBD1. Trimming cost V 3 bases and J 1 base; bases outside gene matches: 6. CDR3 length: 15 amino acids. Per germline, CDR1 SGHRS and CDR2 YFSETQ. CDR3 residues: CASSSQGDSNYGYTF. The CDR3, as DNA: TGCGCCAGCAGCTCGCAGGGGGACAGTAACTATGGCTACACCTTC.

This clonotype came up a few times. The V and J genes are TRBV20-1 and TRBJ2-5; TRBD1 agrees at 8 bases. Germline-derived CDR1 and CDR2 are DFQATT and SNEGSKA (reference sequence). CDR3 length equals 19 residues. Trimming cost V 0 bases and J 5 bases; bases outside gene matches: 20. The CDR3 coding sequence is TGCAGTGCTAGAGATGCCCTACAGCGAGCAGGGGGCGCCTGGGAGACCCAGTACTTC. It is translated as CSARDALQRAGGAWETQYF.

This clonotype was seen a few times. This chain links TRBV3-1 with TRBJ2-1; perhaps TRBD2 as D (6 bases). From germline, CDR1 is LGHDT and CDR2 YNNKEL (reference sequence). The V gene lost 5 bases and the J gene lost 8 bases, with 13 bases spanning the gap. The CDR3 has 13 amino acids. CDR3 in amino acids: CASSGTYSDEQFF. CDR3 DNA: TGTGCCAGCAGCGGGACTTACAGCGATGAGCAGTTCTTC.

This clonotype showed up many times. This chain joins TRBV6-1 and TRBJ1-6, with TRBD1 as a possible D gene (6 bases). The CDR3 totals 14 residues. In germline, CDR1 is MNHNS, CDR2 SASEGT. Trimming cost V 6 bases and J 9 bases, with 15 bases left between them. CDR3 sequence: CASRHREISSPLHF. In DNA, the CDR3 is TGTGCCAGCAGGCACAGGGAGATCAGTTCACCCCTCCACTTT.

This clonotype was counted only a few times. The chain combines TRBV29-1 with TRBJ2-7; 11 bases line up with TRBD1. Germline CDR1 reads SQVTM; CDR2 reads ANQGSEA. With 6 bases clipped from V and 6 bases from J, the junction kept 7 bases outside the gene matches. This CDR3 is 13 amino acids long. CDR3 nucleotide sequence: TGCAGCGTCGAGAGGACAGGGGGCTTCGAGCAGTACTTC. Translated: CSVERTGGFEQYF.

This clonotype has a handful of counts. The chain is built from TRBV9 and TRBJ2-5, with 11 bases identical to TRBD2. Germline V gene lookup returns CDR1 SGDLS and CDR2 YYNGEE. Trimming cost V 4 bases and J 5 bases; bases outside gene matches: 16. CDR3 length: 18 residues. DNA of the CDR3: TGTGCCAGCAGCCTTAACGACTCCCCTAGCGGGAGGTGGGAGACCCAGTACTTC. It codes for CASSLNDSPSGRWETQYF.

This chain connects TRBV27 to TRBJ2-7; 8 nucleotides match TRBD1. The V and J ends lost 6 bases and 2 bases, in that order; junction bases with no gene match: 9. There are 15 residues in the CDR3. The germline CDR1 and CDR2 sequences are MNHEY and SMNVEV (reference sequence). CDR3 in DNA: TGTGCCAGCAGGGCTCAGGGGGCCAGTCCCTACGAGCAGTACTTC. Protein product: CASRAQGASPYEQYF.

In this sample, this clonotype turned up many times. An end of the junction differs from the germline gene, which may be a read error. The rearrangement links TRBV10-3 to TRBJ2-7; 10 bases are a match to TRBD2. The CDR3 runs to 13 residues. Per the germline V gene, CDR1 is ENHRY and CDR2 is SYGVKD. In DNA, the CDR3 is TGTGCCCTCAGAGCGGGAGGGAGGTACGAGCAGTACTTC. It codes for CALRAGGRYEQYF.

This clonotype was counted between two and nine times. The J gene is TRBJ1-2, the V gene TRBV7-9; a possible D gene is TRBD1 (6 bases). Trimming stripped 4 bases from V and 6 bases from J, with 12 bases between. From germline, CDR1 is SEHNR and CDR2 FQNEAQ (reference sequence). The CDR3 loop spans 13 amino acids. The CDR3, as DNA: TGTGCCAGCAGCTCCACAGGGTATGATGGCTACACCTTC. It yields the protein CASSSTGYDGYTF.

V usage is TRBV20-1 and J usage is TRBJ1-4; TRBD1 matches 8 bases. The CDR3 contains 14 residues. The germline CDR1 and CDR2 sequences are DFQATT and SNEGSKA (reference sequence). Trimming took 5 bases from V and 8 from J; bases not matched to a gene: 10. CDR3 sequence reads: CSAPWTGRREKLFF. The CDR3 DNA reads as TGCAGTGCTCCGTGGACAGGGCGTCGGGAAAAACTGTTTTTT.

CDR3 loop: CSASIRGWSYEQYF. CDR3 nucleotide sequence: TGCAGTGCTAGTATCCGGGGCTGGTCCTACGAGCAGTACTTC. The gene calls are TRBV20-1 and TRBJ2-7, with D possibly called TRBD1 or TRBD2 (5 bases each). In germline, CDR1 is DFQATT, CDR2 SNEGSKA (reference sequence). This CDR3 contains 14 residues. The V end lost 3 bases, the J end lost 1 base, and 13 bases lay between the germline ends.

The CDR3 DNA sequence: TGTGCCCTCGCGAAACAGGGGGCGTTAAGCAATGAGCAGTTCTTC. Its protein product is CALAKQGALSNEQFF. This sequence joins TRBV12-3 or TRBV12-4 and TRBJ2-1; 9 bases line up with TRBD1. J was trimmed by 6 bases and V by 11 bases; bases with no gene match: 14. This CDR3 comprises 15 residues.

The V call is TRBV5-1, the J call TRBJ2-7, with D tentatively TRBD2 (5 bases). V was trimmed by 1 base and J by 2 bases, leaving 16 bases between them. CDR1 SGHRS and CDR2 YFSETQ come from the germline V gene. The CDR3 totals 16 residues. The CDR3 nucleotides are TGCGCCAGCAGCTTGCCAACCCCGGGAATAGCCTACGAGCAGTACTTC. Protein product: CASSLPTPGIAYEQYF.

The chain recombines TRBV20-1 with TRBJ2-7; the D call may be TRBD1 or TRBD2 (5 bases each). This CDR3 has 13 residues. V was shortened by 7 bases and J by 0 bases, with 13 bases between the two germline ends. Germline CDR1 DFQATT, CDR2 SNEGSKA (reference sequence). The CDR3 DNA reads TGCAGTGTAGGGAGTGGGGCCTCCTACGAGCAGTACTTC. It codes for CSVGSGASYEQYF.

The V and J genes are TRBV12-3 or TRBV12-4 and TRBJ2-4; D is perhaps TRBD2 (6 bases). The length of the CDR3 is 16 residues. Trimming took off 7 bases at V and 0 bases at J, with 16 bases between the two ends. The CDR3 DNA is TGTGCCAGCACCAAACTCCGGGAGCTAGCCAAAAACATTCAGTACTTC. It specifies CASTKLRELAKNIQYF.